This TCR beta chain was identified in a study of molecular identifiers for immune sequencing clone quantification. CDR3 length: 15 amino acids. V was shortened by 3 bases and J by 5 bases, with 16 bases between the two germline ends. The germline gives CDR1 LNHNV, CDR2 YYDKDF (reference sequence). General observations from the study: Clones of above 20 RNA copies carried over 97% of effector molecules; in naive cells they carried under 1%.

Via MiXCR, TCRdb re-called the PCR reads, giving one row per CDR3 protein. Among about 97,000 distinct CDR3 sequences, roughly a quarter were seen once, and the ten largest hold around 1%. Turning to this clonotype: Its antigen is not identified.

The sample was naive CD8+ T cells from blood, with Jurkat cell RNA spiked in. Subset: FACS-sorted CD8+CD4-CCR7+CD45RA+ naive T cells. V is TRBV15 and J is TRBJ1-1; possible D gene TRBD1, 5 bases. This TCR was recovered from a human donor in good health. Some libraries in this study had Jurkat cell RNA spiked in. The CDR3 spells CATSSPGEGVTEAFF. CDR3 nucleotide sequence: TGTGCCACCAGCAGTCCGGGGGAAGGGGTAACTGAAGCTTTCTTT.